The clone carrying this T cell receptor (beta chain) was observed many times. This sample was included in a study of T-cell memory formation after mild COVID-19. About the study: TCR clustering was largely donor specific.

This CDR3 has 11 residues. Trimming cost V 3 bases and J 3 bases, with 0 bases left between them. TCRdb itself ran the 5' RACE reads through MiXCR, one entry per CDR3 protein. The data contain 500,000 to 650,000 distinct CDR3 sequences, about 20% of them singletons. The J gene is TRBJ1-3, the V gene TRBV12-3 or TRBV12-4; D is uncertain. The specimen was PBMCs or a T cell subset sorted from them (not recorded which). This clonotype originated in an adult woman who had mild COVID-19 (a few samples of this study predate the infection). Cell type and time point are not known. The CDR3 DNA sequence: TGTGCCAGCAGTTTTGGAAACACCATATATTTT. It is translated as CASSFGNTIYF.